One T cell receptor (beta chain) is described in this entry. This entry comes from a study of technical replicates of blood from a few donors. Profiled with immunoSEQ multiplex PCR; TCRdb holds only in-frame clones, not every one. The sample lists 50,000 to 70,000 clones; 80% to 90% were seen once. Germline-derived CDR1 and CDR2 are KGHSH and LQKENI. The V end lost 3 bases, the J end lost 6 bases, and 19 bases lay between the germline ends. The CDR3 runs 16 residues. This receptor was obtained from a human donor in good health. Some clones in this sample may be carry-over from other donors' samples. The rearrangement joins TRBV18 to TRBJ2-3, with D unclear. The sequenced sample was PBMCs. The CDR3 sequence is CASSPSVPGRGDTQYF. CDR3 coding DNA: TGTGCCAGCTCACCGAGCGTCCCCGGCAGAGGTGATACGCAGTATTTT.